The 4 T cell receptor beta chains reported below all come from one sample, sequenced in a study of T cell responses to AZD1222 COVID-19 vaccine. The data were produced by immunoSEQ multiplex PCR, yet TCRdb's version contains in-frame clones alone and is incomplete. The table records 130,000 or so clones, around 85% of them present only once. Specimen: peripheral blood, collected on day 0 of AZD1222 vaccination. These receptor sequences come from an adult in good health.

The chain links TRBV19 to TRBJ2-1, with 10 bases identical to TRBD2. The V segment lost 5 bases and the J segment 10 bases; nucleotides outside the gene matches: 17. The CDR3 sequence is 17 residues long. Germline V gene sequence: CDR1 LNHDA, CDR2 SQIVND (reference sequence). This chain's CDR3 is CASSPTRGSGRPREQFF. The CDR3 DNA reads TGTGCCAGTAGTCCCACGAGGGGTAGCGGGAGGCCCAGGGAGCAGTTCTTC. Together with reference TRBV19 and TRBJ2-1, the CDR3 gives the full variable domain: DGGITQSPKYLFRKEGQNVTLSCEQNLNHDAMYWYRQDPGQGLRLIYYSQIVNDFQKGDIAEGYSVSREKKESFPLTVTSAQKNPTAFYLCASSPTRGSGRPREQFFGPGTRLTVL.

The chain is built from TRBV7-2 and TRBJ2-2; D could derive from TRBD1 or TRBD2 (6 bases each). CDR3 length: 17 residues. Trimming pared 1 base from V and 2 bases from J, leaving 14 bases between. Looked up from germline, CDR1 is SGHTA and CDR2 is FQGNSA. For the CDR3, the DNA is TGTGCCAGCAGCTTAGGGCGGGACATACGAAACACCGGGGAGCTGTTTTTT. Its protein is CASSLGRDIRNTGELFF.

V usage is TRBV9 and J usage is TRBJ2-7; TRBD2 matches 7 bases. The CDR3 is 17 amino acids. Germline V gene lookup returns CDR1 SGDLS and CDR2 YYNGEE. The V segment lost 0 bases and the J segment 5 bases; nucleotides outside the gene matches: 14. The CDR3 is CASSVGSGWEGFDEQYF. The CDR3 DNA sequence: TGTGCCAGCAGCGTAGGATCGGGGTGGGAGGGATTCGACGAGCAGTACTTC. Based on the CDR3 plus reference TRBV9 and TRBJ2-7, the full variable domain is DSGVTQTPKHLITATGQRVTLRCSPRSGDLSVYWYQQSLDQGLQFLIQYYNGEERAKGNILERFSAQQFPDLHSELNLSSLELGDSALYFCASSVGSGWEGFDEQYFGPGTRLTVT.

The chain has TRBV7-9 and TRBJ2-1; D is perhaps TRBD2 (6 bases). There are 15 residues in the CDR3. Germline CDR1 SEHNR, CDR2 FQNEAQ (reference sequence). The V gene lost 5 bases and the J gene lost 1 base, with 12 bases spanning the gap. Here the CDR3 DNA reads TGTGCCAGCAGCCGGGGGTTGGCGTCCTACAATGAGCAGTTCTTC. This gives the protein CASSRGLASYNEQFF.